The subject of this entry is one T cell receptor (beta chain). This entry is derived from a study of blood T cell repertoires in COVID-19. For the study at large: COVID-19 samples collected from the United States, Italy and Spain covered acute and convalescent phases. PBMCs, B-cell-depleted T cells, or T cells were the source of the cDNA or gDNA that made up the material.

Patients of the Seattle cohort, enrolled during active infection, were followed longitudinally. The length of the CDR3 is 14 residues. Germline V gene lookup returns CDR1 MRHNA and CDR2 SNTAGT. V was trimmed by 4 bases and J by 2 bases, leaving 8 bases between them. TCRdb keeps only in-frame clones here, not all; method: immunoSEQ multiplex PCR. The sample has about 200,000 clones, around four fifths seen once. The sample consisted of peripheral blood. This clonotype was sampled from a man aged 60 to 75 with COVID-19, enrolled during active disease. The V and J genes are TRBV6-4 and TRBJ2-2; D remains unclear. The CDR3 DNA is TGTGCCAGCAGTGCACAGACAAACACCGGGGAGCTGTTTTTT. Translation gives CASSAQTNTGELFF.